Below, one TCR beta chain is given with its context. This record comes from a study of cytomegalovirus exposure and HLA in healthy donors. Using immunoSEQ multiplex PCR, the repertoire was profiled, and TCRdb retains in-frame clones only, with some absent. Here the sample spans 210,000 or so clones, around 90% being singletons. V lost 5 bases to trimming and J lost 9 bases, with 8 bases between them. Germline loops: CDR1 SGHAT, CDR2 FQNNGV. The CDR3 runs to 11 residues. Sequencing was done on a sample of PBMCs. The clonotype originates from a woman aged 18 to 35 in good health and CMV-seronegative. The rearrangement joins TRBV11-2 to TRBJ2-1; D gene ambiguous. The CDR3 sequence is CASSPSGEQFF. DNA of the CDR3: TGTGCCAGCAGCCCCTCAGGTGAGCAGTTCTTC.